These 22 T cell receptor beta chains were sequenced from one sample in a study of vaccination effects on CD4 cells after COVID-19. Before sequencing, viral peptide pools were used by the ViraFEST assay to expand antigen-specific CD4+ T cells. Following a roughly 9-day culture, CD4+ T cells were purified. Documented for the person is a PCR-confirmed SARS-CoV-2 infection occurring between March and December 2020. Sequencing was performed with immunoSEQ multiplex PCR; in TCRdb, only in-frame clones are kept and a portion is missing. The top ten hold around 5.5% of the sample, which has roughly 54,000 clones, 76% seen once. These receptors' antigens are unknown. This specimen consisted of CD4+ T cells from PBMCs cultured with HIV peptides, obtained before COVID-19 vaccination. Noted subset: HIV-1 Nef peptide pool negative control/reference culture. The receptors come from a human donor who had a prior SARS-CoV-2 infection.

This clone turned up a few times. V usage is TRBV7-9 and J usage is TRBJ1-1, with 7 bases fitting TRBD1. CDR1 and CDR2 from the germline V gene are SEHNR and FQNEAQ (reference sequence). Losses at the gene ends were 6 bases for V and 1 base for J; bases not matched to a gene: 8. This CDR3 comprises 15 residues. The CDR3 DNA reads as TGTGCCAGCAGACCTAGGGAGGGGGCGAACACTGAAGCTTTCTTT. It specifies CASRPREGANTEAFF.

The genes are TRBV5-1 and TRBJ2-5; maybe TRBD1 (6 bases). The CDR3 has 14 residues. Trimming shortened V by 0 bases and J by 3 bases, and 9 bases separated the two germline ends. Germline CDR1 and CDR2: SGHRS and YFSETQ. CDR3 in DNA: TGCGCCAGCAGCTTGGATCCAGGGGAAGAGACCCAGTACTTC. It is translated as CASSLDPGEETQYF.

V gene TRBV3-1 (or the pseudogene TRBV3-2) combines with J gene TRBJ1-2, with D maybe TRBD1 (6 bases). In germline, CDR1 is LGHDT, CDR2 YNNKEL (reference sequence). The CDR3 totals 15 residues. Trimming removed 4 bases from V and 8 bases from J, with 20 bases in between. CDR3 amino acids: CASSPSFRGSQGYTF. In nucleotides, the CDR3 is TGTGCCAGCAGCCCCAGCTTCAGGGGCTCTCAAGGCTACACCTTC.

This clone turned up a few times. The chain uses TRBV28 and TRBJ1-5; possible D gene TRBD1, 6 bases. There are 16 residues in the CDR3. V was trimmed by 6 bases and J by 7 bases, leaving 22 bases between them. Germline lookup yields CDR1 MDHEN and CDR2 SYDVKM. This CDR3 is CASRGGGTPQKQPQHF. For the CDR3, the DNA is TGTGCCAGCAGGGGGGGAGGGACACCTCAGAAGCAGCCCCAGCATTTT.

The chain employs TRBV18 and TRBJ2-1; 9 bases map to TRBD2. Germline CDR1 is KGHSH and CDR2 is LQKENI. CDR3 length equals 14 residues. V was pared by 5 bases and J by 5 bases, with 4 bases of the junction left unmatched. The CDR3 DNA follows: TGTGCCAGCTCAAGACTAGCGGAAAACAATGAGCAGTTCTTC. The encoded protein is CASSRLAENNEQFF.

The chain combines TRBV19 with TRBJ2-1; 7 nucleotides match TRBD2. The CDR3 loop spans 15 amino acids. The junction had 10 bases not matched to a gene; V was cut back by 5 bases and J by 6 bases. The germline gives CDR1 LNHDA, CDR2 SQIVND (reference sequence). The CDR3 loop reads CASSEIGGRANEQFF. The CDR3 coding sequence is TGTGCCAGTAGTGAGATCGGGGGGAGGGCCAATGAGCAGTTCTTC.

The V call is TRBV11-2, the J call TRBJ2-7; D not certain. The V end was cut by 1 base, the J end by 3 bases, with 7 bases between. The CDR3 spans 13 residues. Germline CDR1 SGHAT, CDR2 FQNNGV. CDR3 sequence: CASSLGRIYEQYF. CDR3 nucleotides: TGTGCCAGCAGCTTAGGGCGGATCTACGAGCAGTACTTC.

The CDR3 region is CASSLVTSGSGETQYF. The CDR3 region has the DNA TGCGCCAGCAGCTTGGTGACTAGCGGGAGTGGGGAGACCCAGTACTTC. V is TRBV5-1 and J is TRBJ2-5; 12 nucleotides align to TRBD2. Unmatched junction bases numbered 5, after V lost 0 bases and J lost 5 bases. Looked up from germline, CDR1 is SGHRS and CDR2 is YFSETQ. The CDR3 spans 16 residues.

J is TRBJ2-1 and V is TRBV11-3, with D tentatively TRBD2 (5 bases). The V end was cut by 5 bases, the J end by 14 bases, with 22 bases between. CDR1 is SGHNT and CDR2 is YENEEA in the germline V gene. This CDR3 is built from 14 residues. CDR3 sequence: CASSPYAGRDKEFF. The CDR3 coding sequence is TGTGCCAGCAGCCCATATGCTGGCCGGGATAAGGAGTTCTTC.

The sample holds one count of this clone. This chain joins TRBV5-1 and TRBJ2-5; D possibly corresponds to TRBD2 (5 bases). This CDR3 has 16 amino acids. V shed 0 bases and J shed 0 bases, with 12 bases lying between them. The germline CDR1 and CDR2 sequences are SGHRS and YFSETQ. The CDR3 is CASSLGGTGYQETQYF. The CDR3 DNA follows: TGCGCCAGCAGCTTGGGGGGTACGGGGTACCAAGAGACCCAGTACTTC.

This chain connects TRBV4-2 to TRBJ1-2; TRBD1 matches 7 bases. Germline lookup yields CDR1 LGHNA and CDR2 YNFKEQ. The CDR3 length is 16 residues. J gave up 8 bases and V 0 bases, and 12 bases lay outside the gene matches. The CDR3 loop reads CASSQDRQGRIRGYTF. The CDR3 nucleotides are TGTGCCAGCAGCCAAGACCGACAGGGTAGGATTAGAGGCTACACCTTC.

The chain couples TRBV28 to TRBJ2-5, with D possibly being TRBD2 (5 bases). Trimming pared 6 bases from V and 2 bases from J, leaving 10 bases between. The CDR3 covers 13 residues. Germline V gene data show CDR1 as MDHEN and CDR2 as SYDVKM. The CDR3 sequence is CASSPGGQETQYF. The DNA of the CDR3 is TGTGCCAGCAGCCCCGGCGGGCAAGAGACCCAGTACTTC. The full variable domain, with the rest looked up from reference TRBV28 and TRBJ2-5, is DVKVTQSSRYLVKRTGEKVFLECVQDMDHENMFWYRQDPGLGLRLIYFSYDVKMKEKGDIPEGYSVSREKKERFSLILESASTNQTSMYLCASSPGGQETQYFGPGTRLLVL.

The chain couples TRBV7-9 to TRBJ2-6; weak D call: TRBD1 (6 bases). The germline V and J ends were trimmed by 5 bases and 0 bases, with 20 bases remaining between them. CDR3 length: 19 amino acids. Germline CDR1 and CDR2: SEHNR and FQNEAQ (reference sequence). The CDR3 region is CASSTPGTSPLSGANVLTF. In DNA form, the CDR3 reads TGTGCCAGCAGCACCCCCGGGACATCTCCACTCTCTGGGGCCAACGTCCTGACTTTC.

This clone has a handful of counts. CDR3 sequence (DNA): TGTGCCAGCAGTGTTGGAGGCACCGACACTGAAGCTTTCTTT. As protein: CASSVGGTDTEAFF. The chain couples TRBV2 to TRBJ1-1; no reliable D call. Germline V CDR1 and CDR2: SNHLY, FYNNEI. V was cut by 4 bases and J by 3 bases, with 12 bases left in between. The CDR3 totals 14 residues.

As regards this clone: The same CDR3 is also encoded by other DNA sequences in this sample. The chain joins TRBV2 to TRBJ2-7; TRBD1 is a possible D gene (5 bases). Germline CDR1 is SNHLY and CDR2 is FYNNEI. Trimming removed 6 bases from V and 4 bases from J, with 10 bases in between. The CDR3 length is 12 residues. In nucleotides, the CDR3 is TGTGCCAGCAGCCGCGACAGTTACGAGCAGTACTTC. It yields the protein CASSRDSYEQYF.

This chain links TRBV11-3 with TRBJ1-6; TRBD1 agrees at 8 bases. CDR1 and CDR2 (germline): SGHNT, YENEEA. The CDR3 has 18 amino acids. J gave up 1 base and V 5 bases, and 10 bases lay outside the gene matches. For the CDR3, the DNA is TGTGCCAGCAGCCCGGACAGGGAAAGGAGGTCCTATAATTCACCCCTCCACTTT. Translation: CASSPDRERRSYNSPLHF.

The chain combines TRBV7-9 with TRBJ2-7, with D uncertain. This CDR3 has 13 residues. V lost 4 bases and J lost 5, with 12 bases in between. From germline, CDR1 is SEHNR and CDR2 FQNEAQ (reference sequence). CDR3 protein: CASSWTLGNEQYF. The DNA for the CDR3 is TGTGCCAGCAGCTGGACCCTAGGTAACGAGCAGTACTTC.

The chain joins TRBV6-6 to TRBJ2-2; 7 bases are a match to TRBD1. Germline CDR1 and CDR2: MNHNY and SVGAGI (reference sequence). V trimming: 5 bases; J trimming: 4 bases; junction bases outside the gene matches: 7. This CDR3 is built from 15 residues. The CDR3 nucleotides are TGTGCCAGCAGTCTAGACAGGGTCCTCACCGGGGAGCTGTTTTTT. It encodes CASSLDRVLTGELFF.

The sample holds one count of this clone. The chain recombines TRBV19 with TRBJ1-1, with 8 bases identical to TRBD1. Germline CDR1 and CDR2: LNHDA and SQIVND (reference sequence). The length of the CDR3 is 14 residues. Losses at the gene ends were 4 bases for V and 6 bases for J; bases not matched to a gene: 7. In DNA form, the CDR3 reads TGTGCCAGTAGTACGGACAGGGTTATCGCTGAAGCTTTCTTT. This encodes CASSTDRVIAEAFF.

The chain is built from TRBV5-1 and TRBJ2-1, with D tentatively TRBD2 (6 bases). The V end lost 5 bases, the J end lost 9 bases, and 24 bases lay between the germline ends. The length of the CDR3 is 16 residues. Germline CDR1 and CDR2: SGHRS and YFSETQ. The CDR3, as DNA: TGCGCCAGCAGTTGGAGGGGCAGGCCGGGTGAAGGTGAGCAGTTCTTC. Translating gives CASSWRGRPGEGEQFF.

This chain joins TRBV2 and TRBJ1-1; D is unresolved. The ends were cut back, 5 bases at V and 1 base at J, with 8 bases in the middle. CDR1 and CDR2 from the germline V gene are SNHLY and FYNNEI. The CDR3 covers 13 residues. CDR3 DNA: TGTGCCAGCAGTCAATATACGAACACTGAAGCTTTCTTT. Encoded protein: CASSQYTNTEAFF.

The rearrangement links TRBV6-5 to TRBJ1-2; 8 bases align to TRBD1. J gave up 0 bases and V 6 bases, and 6 bases lay outside the gene matches. This CDR3 spans 15 amino acids. Germline CDR1 and CDR2: MNHEY and SVGAGI. The CDR3 DNA reads TGTGCCAGCAGAGCCCGGACAGGGACTAACTATGGCTACACCTTC. It is translated as CASRARTGTNYGYTF.